Listed here is a single T cell receptor beta chain. This sample stems from a study of CD8+ T cells in alopecia areata. RNA extraction and reverse transcription yielded cDNA as sequencing template. TCRdb keeps only in-frame clones here, not all; method: immunoSEQ multiplex PCR. The table has 150,000 to 200,000 clones, around three fifths seen once; the top ten hold around 0.92%. There are 14 residues in the CDR3. Germline trimming cut 4 bases from V and 11 bases from J; bases unmatched to any gene: 11. CDR1 is SGHTA and CDR2 is FQGNSA in the germline V gene. Documented treatment: oral pan-JAK inhibitor, 5-10 mg twice daily.

The receptor was derived from a human donor with alopecia areata. This chain uses TRBV7-2 with TRBJ2-3, with 8 bases lining up with TRBD1. The input for sequencing was CD4+ T cells sorted from blood, taken at week 24, from a patient treated with tofacitinib. The CDR3 loop reads CASSSGQGRRMQYF. CDR3 nucleotide sequence: TGTGCCAGCAGCTCCGGACAGGGTCGGAGGATGCAGTATTTT.